The following is a TCR beta chain sequence with its context. Its antigen is currently unknown. V was clipped by 2 bases and J by 3 bases, with 14 bases between them. Germline-derived CDR1 and CDR2 are SGHKS and YYEKEE (reference sequence). The CDR3 is 16 residues long. Sequenced by immunoSEQ multiplex PCR; TCRdb stores in-frame clones only, minus some. This table holds about 55,000 clones, 82% found once. This sample is drawn from a study of radiotherapy plus CTLA-4 blockade in lung cancer. Study overall: The study recorded objective responses in around a sixth of patients and disease control in roughly 34%.

Study results and caveats: It was early blood T cell clone dynamics, with interferon-beta, that reportedly best predicted response. Once radiotherapy plus ipilimumab had been given, TCR clones derived from tumor expanded in blood.

The chain recombines TRBV5-5 with TRBJ1-4; no reliable D call. The TCR originated in a human donor with non-small cell lung cancer whose response to radiotherapy plus ipilimumab could not be evaluated. The sequencing used peripheral blood, collected from a patient treated with radiotherapy plus ipilimumab. This CDR3 is CASSFNGAGSNEKLFF. CDR3 coding DNA: TGTGCCAGCAGCTTTAACGGAGCGGGTTCTAATGAAAAACTGTTTTTT. The variable domain in full, completed from reference TRBV5-5 and TRBJ1-4, reads DAGVTQSPTHLIKTRGQQVTLRCSPISGHKSVSWYQQVLGQGPQFIFQYYEKEERGRGNFPDRFSARQFPNYSSELNVNALLLGDSALYLCASSFNGAGSNEKLFFGSGTQLSVL.